This passage covers 7 T cell receptor beta chains from one sample sequenced in a study of radiotherapy plus CTLA-4 blockade in lung cancer. Here immunoSEQ multiplex PCR was the method, and the copy in TCRdb shows in-frame clones only, minus some. The sample has some 70,000 clones, 70% to 80% seen once. The sequencing here drew on peripheral blood, taken from a patient treated with radiotherapy plus ipilimumab. These receptors originate from a human donor with non-small cell lung cancer who had a complete response to radiotherapy plus ipilimumab.

V gene TRBV10-3 combines with J gene TRBJ2-3; 10 bases line up with TRBD1. Germline-derived CDR1 and CDR2 are ENHRY and SYGVKD. CDR3 length equals 14 residues. J lost 5 bases, V lost 10 bases, and 9 bases had no gene match. This chain's CDR3 is CATAGTGDLDTQYF. CDR3 in DNA: TGTGCCACCGCCGGGACAGGGGACCTAGATACGCAGTATTTT.

The rearrangement joins TRBV27 to TRBJ1-2; D unclear. The germline V and J ends were trimmed by 5 bases and 4 bases, with 11 bases remaining between them. Germline V gives CDR1 MNHEY, CDR2 SMNVEV (reference sequence). CDR3 length equals 13 residues. CDR3 region: CASSPLGGYGYTF. CDR3 DNA: TGTGCCAGCAGTCCCTTGGGAGGCTATGGCTACACCTTC.

V and J are TRBV5-4 and TRBJ2-1; the D call may be TRBD1 or TRBD2 (6 bases each). CDR3 size: 14 residues. Germline CDR1 and CDR2: SGHNT and YYREEE (reference sequence). V gave up 4 bases and J gave up 2 bases, with 10 bases separating them. CDR3 in amino acids: CASSLRGAYNEQFF. The DNA for the CDR3 is TGTGCCAGCAGCCTGAGGGGGGCCTACAATGAGCAGTTCTTC.

This rearrangement joins TRBV6-6 to TRBJ2-2; 10 bases fit TRBD1. Germline values: CDR1 MNHNY, CDR2 SVGAGI (reference sequence). Germline trimming cut 7 bases from V and 5 bases from J; bases unmatched to any gene: 7. The CDR3 spans 15 residues. The CDR3 is CASTQTGGETGELFF. CDR3 DNA: TGTGCCAGCACCCAGACAGGGGGCGAGACCGGGGAGCTGTTTTTT.

CDR3: CSVGGGSQPQHF. CDR3 DNA sequence: TGCAGCGTTGGAGGAGGAAGTCAGCCCCAGCATTTT. This chain connects TRBV29-1 to TRBJ1-5, with D uncertain. The CDR3 has 12 residues. Trimming removed 4 bases from V and 6 bases from J, with 10 bases in between. Per the germline V gene, CDR1 is SQVTM and CDR2 is ANQGSEA.

The J gene is TRBJ1-2, the V gene TRBV2; D remains ambiguous. Trimming left V 7 bases short and J 5 bases short, with 11 bases between. Germline CDR1 and CDR2: SNHLY and FYNNEI. The CDR3 consists of 12 residues. CDR3: CASIGPDYGYTF. The CDR3, as DNA: TGTGCCAGCATCGGGCCTGATTATGGCTACACCTTC.

The chain employs TRBV10-3 and TRBJ2-2, with D possibly TRBD2 on 6 matching bases. The germline CDR1 and CDR2 sequences are ENHRY and SYGVKD. The CDR3 totals 15 residues. The V end was cut by 8 bases, the J end by 0 bases, with 13 bases between. CDR3 sequence reads: CAISQRVSNTGELFF. CDR3 bases: TGTGCCATCTCCCAGCGGGTATCGAACACCGGGGAGCTGTTTTTT.